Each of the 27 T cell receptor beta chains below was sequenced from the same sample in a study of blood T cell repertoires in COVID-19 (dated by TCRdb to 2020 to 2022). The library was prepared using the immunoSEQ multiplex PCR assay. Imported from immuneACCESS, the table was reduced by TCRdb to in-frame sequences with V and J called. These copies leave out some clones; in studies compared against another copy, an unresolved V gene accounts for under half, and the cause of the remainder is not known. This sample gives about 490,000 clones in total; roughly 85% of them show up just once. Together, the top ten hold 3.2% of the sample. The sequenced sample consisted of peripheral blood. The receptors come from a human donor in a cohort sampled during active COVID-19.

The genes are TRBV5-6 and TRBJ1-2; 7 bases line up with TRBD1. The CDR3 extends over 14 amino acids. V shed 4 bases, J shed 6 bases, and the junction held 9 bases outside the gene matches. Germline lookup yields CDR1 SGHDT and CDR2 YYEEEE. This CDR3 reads CASSSPGQSHGYTF. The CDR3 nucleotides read TGTGCCAGCAGCAGTCCGGGACAGTCTCATGGCTACACCTTC.

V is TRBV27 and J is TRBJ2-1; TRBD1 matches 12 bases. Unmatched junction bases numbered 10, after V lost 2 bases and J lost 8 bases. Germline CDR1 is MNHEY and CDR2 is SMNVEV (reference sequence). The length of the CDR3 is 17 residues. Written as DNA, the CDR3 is TGTGCCAGCAGTTTACAACCCCCGGGACAGGGGGCCGATGAGCAGTTCTTC. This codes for CASSLQPPGQGADEQFF.

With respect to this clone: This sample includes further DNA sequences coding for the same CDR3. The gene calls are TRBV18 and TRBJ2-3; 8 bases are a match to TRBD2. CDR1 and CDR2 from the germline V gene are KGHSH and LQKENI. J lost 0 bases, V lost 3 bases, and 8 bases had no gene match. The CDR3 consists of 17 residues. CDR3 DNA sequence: TGTGCCAGCTCACCCCGGGGCACTAGCGGTAGCACAGATACGCAGTATTTT. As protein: CASSPRGTSGSTDTQYF.

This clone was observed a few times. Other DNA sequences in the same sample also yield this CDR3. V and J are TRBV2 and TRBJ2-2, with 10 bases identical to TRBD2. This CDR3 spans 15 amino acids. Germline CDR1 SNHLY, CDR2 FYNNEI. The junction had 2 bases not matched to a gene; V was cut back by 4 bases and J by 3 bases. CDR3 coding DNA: TGTGCCAGCAGTGTTCTAGCGGGAGACACCGGGGAGCTGTTTTTT. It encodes CASSVLAGDTGELFF.

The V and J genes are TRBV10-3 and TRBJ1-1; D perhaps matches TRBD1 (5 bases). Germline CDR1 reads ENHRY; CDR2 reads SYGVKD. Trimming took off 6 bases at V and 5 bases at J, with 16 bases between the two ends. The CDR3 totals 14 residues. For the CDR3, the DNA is TGTGCCATCAGGCCCAGGGCGGTGGAGACTGAAGCTTTCTTT. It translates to CAIRPRAVETEAFF.

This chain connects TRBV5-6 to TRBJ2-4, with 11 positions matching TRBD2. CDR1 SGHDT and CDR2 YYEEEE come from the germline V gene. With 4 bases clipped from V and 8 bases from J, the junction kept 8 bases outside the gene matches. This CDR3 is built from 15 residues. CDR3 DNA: TGTGCCAGCAGCCCCATAGCGGGAGGGGCCGACATTCAGTACTTC. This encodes CASSPIAGGADIQYF.

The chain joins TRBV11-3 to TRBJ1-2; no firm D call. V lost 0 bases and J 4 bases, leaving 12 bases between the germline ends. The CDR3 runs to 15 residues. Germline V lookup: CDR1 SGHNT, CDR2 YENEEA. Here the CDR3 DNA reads TGTGCCAGCAGCTTAGACCGGGGATTGGGCTATGGCTACACCTTC. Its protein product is CASSLDRGLGYGYTF.

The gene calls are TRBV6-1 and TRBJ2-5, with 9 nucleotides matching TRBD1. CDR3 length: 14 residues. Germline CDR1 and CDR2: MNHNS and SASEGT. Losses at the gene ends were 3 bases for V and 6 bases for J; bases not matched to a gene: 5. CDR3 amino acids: CASSEGQGTKTQYF. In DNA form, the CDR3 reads TGTGCCAGCAGTGAGGGACAGGGAACAAAGACCCAGTACTTC.

The CDR3 coding sequence is TGCGCCAGTCAACGTGGGACATTCAGCACAGATACGCAGTATTTT. Protein: CASQRGTFSTDTQYF. The chain combines TRBV5-1 with TRBJ2-3; tentative D call: TRBD1 (6 bases). The CDR3 runs 15 residues. CDR1 and CDR2 from the germline V gene are SGHRS and YFSETQ. The V and J ends lost 8 bases and 0 bases respectively, with 16 bases between them.

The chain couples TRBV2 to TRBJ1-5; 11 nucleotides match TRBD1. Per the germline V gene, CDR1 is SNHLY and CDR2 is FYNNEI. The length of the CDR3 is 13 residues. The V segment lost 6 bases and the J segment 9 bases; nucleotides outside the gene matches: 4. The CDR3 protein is CASRAGTGGPQHF. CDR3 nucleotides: TGTGCCAGCAGGGCCGGGACAGGGGGGCCCCAGCATTTT. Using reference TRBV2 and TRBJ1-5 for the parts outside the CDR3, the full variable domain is EPEVTQTPSHQVTQMGQEVILRCVPISNHLYFYWYRQILGQKVEFLVSFYNNEISEKSEIFDDQFSVERPDGSNFTLKIRSTKLEDSAMYFCASRAGTGGPQHFGDGTRLSIL.

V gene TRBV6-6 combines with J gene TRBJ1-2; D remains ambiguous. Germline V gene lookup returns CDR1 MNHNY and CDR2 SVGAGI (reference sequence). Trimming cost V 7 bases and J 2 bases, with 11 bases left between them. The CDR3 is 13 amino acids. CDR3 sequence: CASIDLKNYGYTF. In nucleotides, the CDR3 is TGTGCCAGCATTGACTTAAAGAACTATGGCTACACCTTC.

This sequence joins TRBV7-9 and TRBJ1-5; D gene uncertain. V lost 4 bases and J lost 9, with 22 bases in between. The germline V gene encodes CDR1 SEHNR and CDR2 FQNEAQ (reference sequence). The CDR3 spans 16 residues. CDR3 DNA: TGTGCCAGCAGCTCTTCTCGGGGAGGAGACGGAGGGCCCCAGCATTTT. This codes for CASSSSRGGDGGPQHF.

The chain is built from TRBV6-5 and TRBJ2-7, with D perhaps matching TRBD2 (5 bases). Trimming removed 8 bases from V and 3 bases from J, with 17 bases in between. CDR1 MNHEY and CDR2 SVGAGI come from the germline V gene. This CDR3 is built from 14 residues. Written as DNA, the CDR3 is TGTGCCAGCGTATCCCGGGGTAATCGCTACGAGCAGTACTTC. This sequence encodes CASVSRGNRYEQYF.

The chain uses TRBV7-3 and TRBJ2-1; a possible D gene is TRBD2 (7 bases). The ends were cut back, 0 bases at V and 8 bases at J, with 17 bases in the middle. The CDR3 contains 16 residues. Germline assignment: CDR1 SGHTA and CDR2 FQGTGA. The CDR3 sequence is CASSLTAAGQVDEQFF. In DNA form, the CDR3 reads TGTGCCAGCAGCTTAACGGCAGCGGGACAAGTGGATGAGCAGTTCTTC.

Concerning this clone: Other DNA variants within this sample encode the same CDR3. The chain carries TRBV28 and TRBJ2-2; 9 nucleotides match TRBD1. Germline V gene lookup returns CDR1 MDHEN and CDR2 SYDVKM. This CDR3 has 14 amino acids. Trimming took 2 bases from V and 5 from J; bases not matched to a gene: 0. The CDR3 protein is CASSLDRGTGELFF. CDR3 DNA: TGTGCCAGCAGTTTAGACAGGGGGACCGGGGAGCTGTTTTTT. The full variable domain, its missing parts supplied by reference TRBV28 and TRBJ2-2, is DVKVTQSSRYLVKRTGEKVFLECVQDMDHENMFWYRQDPGLGLRLIYFSYDVKMKEKGDIPEGYSVSREKKERFSLILESASTNQTSMYLCASSLDRGTGELFFGEGSRLTVL.

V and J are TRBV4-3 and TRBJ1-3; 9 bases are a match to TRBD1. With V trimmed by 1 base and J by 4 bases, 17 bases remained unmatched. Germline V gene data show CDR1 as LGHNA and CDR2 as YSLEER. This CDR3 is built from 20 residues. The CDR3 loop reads CASSQGRRDGRTGVGNTIYF. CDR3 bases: TGCGCCAGCAGCCAAGGGCGAAGGGATGGTAGGACAGGGGTCGGAAACACCATATATTTT.

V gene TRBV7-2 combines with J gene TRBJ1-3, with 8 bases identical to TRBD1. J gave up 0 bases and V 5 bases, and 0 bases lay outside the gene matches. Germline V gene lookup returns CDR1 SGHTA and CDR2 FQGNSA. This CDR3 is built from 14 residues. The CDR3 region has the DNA TGTGCCAGCAGCGGGACAGGCTCTGGAAACACCATATATTTT. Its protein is CASSGTGSGNTIYF.

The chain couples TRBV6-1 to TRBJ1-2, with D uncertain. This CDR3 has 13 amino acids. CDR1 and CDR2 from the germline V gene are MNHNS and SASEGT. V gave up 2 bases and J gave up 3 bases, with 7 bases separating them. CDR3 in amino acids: CASSESGDYGYTF. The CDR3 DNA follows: TGTGCCAGCAGTGAATCGGGAGACTATGGCTACACCTTC.

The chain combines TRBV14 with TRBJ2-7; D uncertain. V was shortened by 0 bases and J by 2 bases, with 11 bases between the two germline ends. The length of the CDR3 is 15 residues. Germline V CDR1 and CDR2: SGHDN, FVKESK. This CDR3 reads CASSQEWATAYEQYF. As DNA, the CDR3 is TGTGCCAGCAGCCAAGAGTGGGCTACGGCCTACGAGCAGTACTTC.

The CDR3 spells CASSIAGIAYNSPLHF. CDR3 coding DNA: TGTGCCAGTAGTATAGCAGGAATCGCCTATAATTCACCCCTCCACTTT. The V call is TRBV19, the J call TRBJ1-6, with D unclear. The CDR3 extends over 16 amino acids. The V end lost 1 base, the J end lost 2 bases, and 9 bases lay between the germline ends. Germline assignment: CDR1 LNHDA and CDR2 SQIVND (reference sequence).

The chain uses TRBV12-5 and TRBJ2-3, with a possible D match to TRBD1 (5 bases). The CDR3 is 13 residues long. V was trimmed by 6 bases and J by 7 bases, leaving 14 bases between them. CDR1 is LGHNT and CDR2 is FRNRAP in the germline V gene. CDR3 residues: CASGTGSGNTQYF. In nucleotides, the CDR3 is TGTGCTAGTGGCACAGGATCCGGTAATACGCAGTATTTT.

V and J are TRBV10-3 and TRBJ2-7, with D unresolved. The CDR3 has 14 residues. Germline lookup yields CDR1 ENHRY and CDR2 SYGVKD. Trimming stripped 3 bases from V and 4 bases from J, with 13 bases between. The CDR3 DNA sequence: TGTGCCATCAGTGATGCCAACTTCCCGTACGAGCAGTACTTC. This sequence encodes CAISDANFPYEQYF.

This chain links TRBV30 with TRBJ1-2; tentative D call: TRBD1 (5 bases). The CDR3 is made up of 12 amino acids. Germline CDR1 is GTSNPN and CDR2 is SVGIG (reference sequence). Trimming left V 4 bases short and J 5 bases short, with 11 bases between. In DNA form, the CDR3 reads TGTGCCTGGACCGGGGGGAGGTATGGCTACACCTTC. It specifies CAWTGGRYGYTF.

Here the CDR3 DNA reads TGCGCCAGCAGCACGAACGGACATTTGAACACTGAAGCTTTCTTT. Encoded protein: CASSTNGHLNTEAFF. This sequence joins TRBV5-1 and TRBJ1-1; possible D gene TRBD1, 5 bases. Germline CDR1 is SGHRS and CDR2 is YFSETQ. The V gene lost 4 bases and the J gene lost 0 bases, with 13 bases spanning the gap. The CDR3 spans 15 residues. Complete variable domain (other parts from reference TRBV5-1 and TRBJ1-1): KAGVTQTPRYLIKTRGQQVTLSCSPISGHRSVSWYQQTPGQGLQFLFEYFSETQRNKGNFPGRFSGRQFSNSRSEMNVSTLELGDSALYLCASSTNGHLNTEAFFGQGTRLTVV.

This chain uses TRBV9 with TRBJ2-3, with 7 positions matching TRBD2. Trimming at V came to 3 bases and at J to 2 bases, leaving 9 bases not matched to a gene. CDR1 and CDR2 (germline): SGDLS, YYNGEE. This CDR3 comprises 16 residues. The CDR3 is CASSGLTGGSTDTQYF. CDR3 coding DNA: TGTGCCAGCAGCGGACTAACGGGAGGTTCCACAGATACGCAGTATTTT. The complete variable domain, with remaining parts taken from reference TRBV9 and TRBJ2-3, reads DSGVTQTPKHLITATGQRVTLRCSPRSGDLSVYWYQQSLDQGLQFLIQYYNGEERAKGNILERFSAQQFPDLHSELNLSSLELGDSALYFCASSGLTGGSTDTQYFGPGTRLTVL.

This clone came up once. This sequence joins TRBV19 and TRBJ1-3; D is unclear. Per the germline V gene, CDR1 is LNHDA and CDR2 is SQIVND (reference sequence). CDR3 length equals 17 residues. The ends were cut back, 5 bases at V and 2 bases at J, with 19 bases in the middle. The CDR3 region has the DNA TGTGCCAGTAGTCCAGTCGGAGGGAATTCGGCTGGAAACACCATATATTTT. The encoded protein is CASSPVGGNSAGNTIYF. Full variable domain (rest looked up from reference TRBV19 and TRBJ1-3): DGGITQSPKYLFRKEGQNVTLSCEQNLNHDAMYWYRQDPGQGLRLIYYSQIVNDFQKGDIAEGYSVSREKKESFPLTVTSAQKNPTAFYLCASSPVGGNSAGNTIYFGEGSWLTVV.

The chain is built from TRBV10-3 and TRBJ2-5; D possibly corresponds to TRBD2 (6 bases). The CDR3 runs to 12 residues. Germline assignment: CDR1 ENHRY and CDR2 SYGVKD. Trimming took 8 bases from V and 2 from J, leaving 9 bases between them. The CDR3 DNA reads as TGTGCCATCGTGGGGACTCAAGAGACCCAGTACTTC. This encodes CAIVGTQETQYF.